Given below is one T cell receptor (beta chain) in context. Measured with immunoSEQ multiplex PCR; TCRdb has only the in-frame clones, and not every one. In the table there are 150,000 to 200,000 clones, 80% to 95% of which are singletons. The data stem from a study of blood T cell repertoires in COVID-19. Those enrolled in Seattle joined during active infection and were followed longitudinally afterward. Source material: peripheral blood. The origin of this receptor is a woman aged 60-70 years with COVID-19, enrolled during active disease.

In nucleotides, the CDR3 is TGTGCCAGCACGAGGGACAGGGAGGCTCGCGGCTACACCTTC. Residues: CASTRDREARGYTF. The rearrangement joins TRBV6-5 to TRBJ1-2, with TRBD1 matching over 9 bases. V lost 7 bases and J lost 8; bases outside the gene matches: 11. The germline CDR1 and CDR2 sequences are MNHEY and SVGAGI. The CDR3 is made up of 14 amino acids.